This TCR beta chain originates from a study of T cells in Graves' hyperthyroidism and ophthalmopathy. The CDR3 regions of TCR beta were amplified from RNA transcripts. The TCR CDR3 first-round RT-PCR relied on the HTBI primer set. Via MiXCR, TCRdb re-called the multiplex PCR reads, giving one row per CDR3 protein. The repertoire includes 390,000 or so distinct CDR3 sequences, roughly 14% of them detected once, and roughly 13% sits in the top ten. This clonotype occurred a few times. CDR1 and CDR2 from the germline V gene are LNHDA and SQIVND (reference sequence). Deletions cut 3 bases from V and 5 bases from J, with 16 bases between. The CDR3 sequence is 15 residues long.

The TCR originated in a man between 18 and 35 years old with Graves' ophthalmopathy. This chain uses TRBV19 with TRBJ1-1; D is uncertain. The source material was blood. DNA of the CDR3: TGTGCCAGTAGTATGGGCGGGGTCGTAGAGACTGAAGCTTTCTTT. Translating gives CASSMGGVVETEAFF.